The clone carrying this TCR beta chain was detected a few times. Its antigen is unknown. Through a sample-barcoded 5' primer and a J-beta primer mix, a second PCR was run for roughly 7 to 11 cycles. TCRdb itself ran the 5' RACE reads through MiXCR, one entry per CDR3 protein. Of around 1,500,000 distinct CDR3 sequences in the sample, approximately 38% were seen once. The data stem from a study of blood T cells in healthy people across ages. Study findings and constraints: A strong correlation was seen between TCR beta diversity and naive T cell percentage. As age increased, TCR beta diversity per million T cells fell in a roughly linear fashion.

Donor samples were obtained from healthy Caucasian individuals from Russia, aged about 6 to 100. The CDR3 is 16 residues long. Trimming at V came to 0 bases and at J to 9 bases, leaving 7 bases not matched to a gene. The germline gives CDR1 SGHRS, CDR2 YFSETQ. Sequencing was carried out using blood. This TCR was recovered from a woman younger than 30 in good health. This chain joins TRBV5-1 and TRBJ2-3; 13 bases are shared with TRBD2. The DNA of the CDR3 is TGCGCCAGCAGCTTGGCCGGGACTAGCGGGGCCGAGACGCAGTATTTT. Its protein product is CASSLAGTSGAETQYF.